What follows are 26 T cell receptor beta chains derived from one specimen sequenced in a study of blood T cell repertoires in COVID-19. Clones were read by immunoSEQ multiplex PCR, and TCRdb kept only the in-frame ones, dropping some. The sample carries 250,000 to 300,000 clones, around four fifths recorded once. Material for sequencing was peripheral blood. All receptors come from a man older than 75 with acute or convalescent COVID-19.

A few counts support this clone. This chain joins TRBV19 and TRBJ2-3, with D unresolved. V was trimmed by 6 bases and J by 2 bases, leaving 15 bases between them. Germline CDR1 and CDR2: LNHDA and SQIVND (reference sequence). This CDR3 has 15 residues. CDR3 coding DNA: TGTGCCAGTAGCAATTTAGGCGGTCCCACAGATACGCAGTATTTT. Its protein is CASSNLGGPTDTQYF.

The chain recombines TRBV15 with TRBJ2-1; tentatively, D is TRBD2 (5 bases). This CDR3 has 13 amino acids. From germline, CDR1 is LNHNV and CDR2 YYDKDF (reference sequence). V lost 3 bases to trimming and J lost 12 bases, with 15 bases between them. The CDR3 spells CATSSVGVSVQFF. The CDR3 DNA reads TGTGCCACCAGCAGCGTCGGGGTCTCGGTGCAGTTCTTC. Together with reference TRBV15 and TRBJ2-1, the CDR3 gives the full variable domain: DAMVIQNPRYQVTQFGKPVTLSCSQTLNHNVMYWYQQKSSQAPKLLFHYYDKDFNNEADTPDNFQSRRPNTSFCFLDIRSPGLGDTAMYLCATSSVGVSVQFFGPGTRLTVL.

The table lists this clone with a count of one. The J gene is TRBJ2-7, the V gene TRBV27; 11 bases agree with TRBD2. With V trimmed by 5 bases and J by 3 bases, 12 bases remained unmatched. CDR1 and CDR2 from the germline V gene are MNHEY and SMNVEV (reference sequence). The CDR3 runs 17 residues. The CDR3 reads CASSPQRGSGRDYEQYF. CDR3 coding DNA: TGTGCCAGCAGTCCCCAGAGGGGTAGCGGGAGGGACTACGAGCAGTACTTC.

The CDR3, as DNA: TGTGCCAGCAGCCACGCGGCAGCTGGTAATGAAAAACTGTTTTTT. Its protein product is CASSHAAAGNEKLFF. This chain connects TRBV3-1 (or the pseudogene TRBV3-2) to TRBJ1-4; D call uncertain. V dropped 3 bases and J dropped 4 bases, with 12 bases sitting between them. Germline V gene lookup returns CDR1 LGHDT and CDR2 YNNKEL (reference sequence). This CDR3 comprises 15 residues.

CDR3 nucleotides: TGCGCCAGCACCACAGGCAGTTACACTGAAGCTTTCTTT. Translation: CASTTGSYTEAFF. The V call is TRBV5-1, the J call TRBJ1-1; TRBD1 is a possible D gene (5 bases). In germline, CDR1 is SGHRS, CDR2 YFSETQ. Trimming stripped 6 bases from V and 3 bases from J, with 12 bases between. The CDR3 is made up of 13 amino acids.

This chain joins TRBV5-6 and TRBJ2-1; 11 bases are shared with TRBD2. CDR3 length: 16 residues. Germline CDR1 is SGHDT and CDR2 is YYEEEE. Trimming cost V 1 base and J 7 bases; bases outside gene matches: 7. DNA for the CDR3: TGTGCCAGCAGCTTGCGGTACCTAGCGGGGGGAAATGAGCAGTTCTTC. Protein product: CASSLRYLAGGNEQFF.

CDR3 sequence reads: CASRLYGGSYEQYF. The CDR3 DNA is TGTGCCAGCAGGCTCTACGGCGGCTCCTACGAGCAGTACTTC. The chain uses TRBV5-5 and TRBJ2-7; D is undetermined. V gave up 5 bases and J gave up 0 bases, with 12 bases separating them. There are 14 residues in the CDR3. CDR1 is SGHKS and CDR2 is YYEKEE in the germline V gene (reference sequence).

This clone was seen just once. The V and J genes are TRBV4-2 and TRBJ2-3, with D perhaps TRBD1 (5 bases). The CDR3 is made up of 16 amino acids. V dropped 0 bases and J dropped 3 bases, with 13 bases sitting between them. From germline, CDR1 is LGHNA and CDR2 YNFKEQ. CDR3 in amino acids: CASSQDVQGTTDTQYF. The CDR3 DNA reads TGTGCCAGCAGCCAAGACGTCCAGGGAACTACAGATACGCAGTATTTT.

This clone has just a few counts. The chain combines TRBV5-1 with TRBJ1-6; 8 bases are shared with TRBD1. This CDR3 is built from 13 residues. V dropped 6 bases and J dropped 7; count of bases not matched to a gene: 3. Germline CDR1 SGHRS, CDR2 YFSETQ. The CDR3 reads CASTDRGNSPLHF. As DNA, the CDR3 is TGCGCCAGCACCGACAGGGGAAATTCACCCCTCCACTTT.

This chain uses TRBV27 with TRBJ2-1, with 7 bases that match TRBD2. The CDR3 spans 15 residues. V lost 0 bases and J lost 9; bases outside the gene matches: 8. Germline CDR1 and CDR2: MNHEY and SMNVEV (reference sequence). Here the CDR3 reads CASSLSGGSFGEQFF. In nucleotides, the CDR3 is TGTGCCAGCAGTTTATCGGGCGGGAGTTTTGGTGAGCAGTTCTTC.

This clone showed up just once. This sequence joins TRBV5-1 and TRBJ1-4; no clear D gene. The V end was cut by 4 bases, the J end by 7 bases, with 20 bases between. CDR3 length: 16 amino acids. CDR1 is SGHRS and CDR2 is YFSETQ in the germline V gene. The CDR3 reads CASSKNPPSPGEKLFF. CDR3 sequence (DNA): TGCGCCAGCAGCAAAAATCCTCCTTCTCCGGGTGAAAAACTGTTTTTT.

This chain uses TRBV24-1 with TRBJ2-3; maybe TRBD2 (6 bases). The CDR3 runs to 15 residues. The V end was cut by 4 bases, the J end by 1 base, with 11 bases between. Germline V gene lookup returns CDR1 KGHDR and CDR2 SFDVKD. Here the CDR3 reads CATSERWGGTDTQYF. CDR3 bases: TGTGCCACCAGTGAGCGGTGGGGGGGCACAGATACGCAGTATTTT.

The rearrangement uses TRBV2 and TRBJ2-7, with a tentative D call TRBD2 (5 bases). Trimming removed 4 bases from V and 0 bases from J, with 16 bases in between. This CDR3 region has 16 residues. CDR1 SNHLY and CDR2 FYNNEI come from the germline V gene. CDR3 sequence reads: CASSGLEAINSYEQYF. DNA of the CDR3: TGTGCCAGCAGTGGTCTGGAGGCCATCAACTCCTACGAGCAGTACTTC.

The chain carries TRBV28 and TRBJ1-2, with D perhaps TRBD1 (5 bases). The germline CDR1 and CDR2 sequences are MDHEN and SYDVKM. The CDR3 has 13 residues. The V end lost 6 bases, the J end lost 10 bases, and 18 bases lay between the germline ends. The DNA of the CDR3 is TGTGCCAGCAGACCCGAGACCGGACACCCCTACACCTTC. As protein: CASRPETGHPYTF.

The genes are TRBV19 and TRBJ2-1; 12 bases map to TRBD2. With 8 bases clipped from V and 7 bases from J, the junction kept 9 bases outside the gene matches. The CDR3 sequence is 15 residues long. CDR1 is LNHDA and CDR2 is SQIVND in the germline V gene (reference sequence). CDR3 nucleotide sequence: TGTGCCAGTTCGACTAGCGGGAGTTTGCGGAATGAGCAGTTCTTC. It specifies CASSTSGSLRNEQFF.

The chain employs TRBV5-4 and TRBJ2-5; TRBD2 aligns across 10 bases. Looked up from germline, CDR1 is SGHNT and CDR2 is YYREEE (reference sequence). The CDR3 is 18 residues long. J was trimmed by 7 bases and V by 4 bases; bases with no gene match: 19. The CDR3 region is CASSPQGGAGGPTVTQYF. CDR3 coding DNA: TGTGCCAGCAGCCCGCAAGGTGGAGCGGGGGGGCCTACTGTGACCCAGTACTTC.

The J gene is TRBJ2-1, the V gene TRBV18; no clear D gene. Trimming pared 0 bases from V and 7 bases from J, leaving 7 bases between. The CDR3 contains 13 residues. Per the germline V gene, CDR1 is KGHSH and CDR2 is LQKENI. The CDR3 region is CASSPPSRNEQFF. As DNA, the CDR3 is TGTGCCAGCTCACCACCGTCCCGGAATGAGCAGTTCTTC.

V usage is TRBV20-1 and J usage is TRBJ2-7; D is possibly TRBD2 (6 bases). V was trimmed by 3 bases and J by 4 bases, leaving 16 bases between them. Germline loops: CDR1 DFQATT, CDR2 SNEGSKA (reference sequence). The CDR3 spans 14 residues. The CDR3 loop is CSASRPRGSYEQYF. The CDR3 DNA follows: TGCAGTGCTAGTAGGCCTCGGGGGTCTTACGAGCAGTACTTC.

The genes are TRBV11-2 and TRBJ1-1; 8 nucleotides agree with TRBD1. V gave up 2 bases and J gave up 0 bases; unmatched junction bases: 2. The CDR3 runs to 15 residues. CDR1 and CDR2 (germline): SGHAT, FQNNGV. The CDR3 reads CASSLLDRVNTEAFF. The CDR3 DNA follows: TGTGCCAGCAGCTTACTGGACAGGGTGAACACTGAAGCTTTCTTT.

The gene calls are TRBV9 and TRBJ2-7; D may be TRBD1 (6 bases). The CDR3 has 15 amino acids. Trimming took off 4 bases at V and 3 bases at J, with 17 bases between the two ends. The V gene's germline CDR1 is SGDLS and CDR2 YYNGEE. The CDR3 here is CASSPGGGLYYEQYF. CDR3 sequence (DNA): TGTGCCAGCAGCCCCGGTGGGGGCCTATACTACGAGCAGTACTTC.

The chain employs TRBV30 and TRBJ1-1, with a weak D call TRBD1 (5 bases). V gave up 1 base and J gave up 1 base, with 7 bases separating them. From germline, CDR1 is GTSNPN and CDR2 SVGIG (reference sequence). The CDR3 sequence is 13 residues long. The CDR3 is CAWSGRANTEAFF. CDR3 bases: TGTGCCTGGAGTGGCAGGGCGAACACTGAAGCTTTCTTT.

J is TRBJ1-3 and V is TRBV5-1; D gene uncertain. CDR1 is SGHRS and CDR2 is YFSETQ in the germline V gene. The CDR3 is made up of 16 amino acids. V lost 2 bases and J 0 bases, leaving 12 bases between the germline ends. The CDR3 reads CASSLPGSGSGNTIYF. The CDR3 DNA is TGCGCCAGCAGCTTACCGGGGTCCGGCTCTGGAAACACCATATATTTT.

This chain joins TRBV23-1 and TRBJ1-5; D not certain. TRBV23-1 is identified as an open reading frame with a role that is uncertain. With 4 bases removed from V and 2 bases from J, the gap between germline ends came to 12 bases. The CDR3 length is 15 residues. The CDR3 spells CASSRADRGNQPQHF. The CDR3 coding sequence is TGCGCCAGCAGTCGAGCGGACCGAGGCAATCAGCCCCAGCATTTT.

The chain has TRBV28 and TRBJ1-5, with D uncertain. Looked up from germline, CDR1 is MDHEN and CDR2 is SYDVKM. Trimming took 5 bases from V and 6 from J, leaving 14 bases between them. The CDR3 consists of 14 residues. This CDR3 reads CASSNILGFQPQHF. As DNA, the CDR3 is TGTGCCAGCAGTAATATCTTGGGCTTTCAGCCCCAGCATTTT.

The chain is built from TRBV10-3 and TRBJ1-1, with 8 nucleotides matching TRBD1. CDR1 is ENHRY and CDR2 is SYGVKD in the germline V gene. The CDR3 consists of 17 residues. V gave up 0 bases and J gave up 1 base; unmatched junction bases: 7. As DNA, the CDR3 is TGTGCCATCAGTGAGTCGGCAGGGGGCGGTGGGAACACTGAAGCTTTCTTT. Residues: CAISESAGGGGNTEAFF.

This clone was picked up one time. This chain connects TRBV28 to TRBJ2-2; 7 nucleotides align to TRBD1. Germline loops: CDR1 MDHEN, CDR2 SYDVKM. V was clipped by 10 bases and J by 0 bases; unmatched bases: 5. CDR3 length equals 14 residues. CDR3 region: CATNRGTNTGELFF. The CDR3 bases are TGTGCCACCAACAGGGGCACGAACACCGGGGAGCTGTTTTTT.